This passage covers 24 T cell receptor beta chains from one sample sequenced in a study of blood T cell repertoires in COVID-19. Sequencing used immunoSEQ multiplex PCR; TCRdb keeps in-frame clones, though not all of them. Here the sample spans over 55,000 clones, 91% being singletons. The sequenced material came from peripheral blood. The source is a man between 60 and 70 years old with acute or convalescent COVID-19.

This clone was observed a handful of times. The CDR3 is CASSSIRTSGSYNEQFF. CDR3 DNA sequence: TGTGCCAGCAGTTCGATAAGGACTAGCGGGAGCTACAATGAGCAGTTCTTC. The chain couples TRBV28 to TRBJ2-1; 13 nucleotides agree with TRBD2. The J segment lost 3 bases and the V segment lost 4 bases, leaving 6 bases of the junction unmatched. This CDR3 contains 17 residues. The germline CDR1 and CDR2 sequences are MDHEN and SYDVKM.

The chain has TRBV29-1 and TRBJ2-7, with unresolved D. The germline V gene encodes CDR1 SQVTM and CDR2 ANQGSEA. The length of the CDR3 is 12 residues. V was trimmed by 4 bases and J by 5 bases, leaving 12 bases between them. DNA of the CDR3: TGCAGCGTTGTCACGGGTACGGACGAGCAGTACTTC. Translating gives CSVVTGTDEQYF.

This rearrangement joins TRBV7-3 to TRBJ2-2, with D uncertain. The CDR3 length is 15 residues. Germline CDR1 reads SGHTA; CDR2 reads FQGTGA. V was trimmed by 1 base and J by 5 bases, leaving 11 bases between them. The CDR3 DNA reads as TGTGCCAGCAGCTTAAGGGTCGGCGGAACCGGGGAGCTGTTTTTT. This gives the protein CASSLRVGGTGELFF.

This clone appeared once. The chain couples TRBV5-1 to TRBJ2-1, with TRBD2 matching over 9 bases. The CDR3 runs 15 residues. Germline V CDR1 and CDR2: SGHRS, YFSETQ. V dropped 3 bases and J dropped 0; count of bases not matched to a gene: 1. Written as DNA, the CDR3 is TGCGCCAGCAGCTATAGCGGGAGCTCCTACAATGAGCAGTTCTTC. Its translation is CASSYSGSSYNEQFF.

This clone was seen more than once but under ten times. The DNA of the CDR3 is TGCGCCAGCAGCAAGAACACAGAAGCAGACACCATATATTTT. This gives the protein CASSKNTEADTIYF. V is TRBV10-2 and J is TRBJ1-3; D remains ambiguous. CDR1 WSHSY and CDR2 SAAADI come from the germline V gene. The CDR3 sequence is 14 residues long. Trimming shortened V by 6 bases and J by 8 bases, and 17 bases separated the two germline ends.

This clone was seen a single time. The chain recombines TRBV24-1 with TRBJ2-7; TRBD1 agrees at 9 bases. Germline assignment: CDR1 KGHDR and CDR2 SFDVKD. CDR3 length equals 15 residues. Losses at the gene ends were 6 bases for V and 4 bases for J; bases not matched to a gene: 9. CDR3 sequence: CATSKGQGTKYEQYF. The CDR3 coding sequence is TGTGCCACCAGTAAGGGACAGGGAACCAAATACGAGCAGTACTTC.

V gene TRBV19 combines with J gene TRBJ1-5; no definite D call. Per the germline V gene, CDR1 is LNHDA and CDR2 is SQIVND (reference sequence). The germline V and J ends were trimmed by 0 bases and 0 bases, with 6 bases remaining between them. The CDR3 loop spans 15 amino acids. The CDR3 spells CASSIDPYSNQPQHF. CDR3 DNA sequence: TGTGCCAGTAGTATAGATCCCTATAGCAATCAGCCCCAGCATTTT. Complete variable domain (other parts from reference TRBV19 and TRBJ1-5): DGGITQSPKYLFRKEGQNVTLSCEQNLNHDAMYWYRQDPGQGLRLIYYSQIVNDFQKGDIAEGYSVSREKKESFPLTVTSAQKNPTAFYLCASSIDPYSNQPQHFGDGTRLSIL.

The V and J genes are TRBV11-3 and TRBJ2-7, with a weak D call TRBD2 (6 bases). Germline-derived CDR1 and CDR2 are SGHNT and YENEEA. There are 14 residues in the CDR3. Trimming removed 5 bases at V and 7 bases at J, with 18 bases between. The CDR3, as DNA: TGTGCCAGCAGCCCCCCCGGGGGAATCGTGGAGCAGTACTTC. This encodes CASSPPGGIVEQYF.

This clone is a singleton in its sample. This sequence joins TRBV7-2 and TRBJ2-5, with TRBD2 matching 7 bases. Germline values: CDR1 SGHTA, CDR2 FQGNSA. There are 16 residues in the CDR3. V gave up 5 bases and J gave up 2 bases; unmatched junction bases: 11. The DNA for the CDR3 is TGTGCCAGCAGCAGCGGGTTTCTAGCGGAGCAAGAGACCCAGTACTTC. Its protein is CASSSGFLAEQETQYF.

CDR3 DNA sequence: TGTGCCAGCAGCCCTCGGTCGGAGACCCAGTACTTC. It encodes CASSPRSETQYF. J is TRBJ2-5 and V is TRBV7-9; D is undetermined. The CDR3 extends over 12 amino acids. CDR1 is SEHNR, CDR2 FQNEAQ, per germline (reference sequence). Between the trimmed V and J ends, which lost 5 bases and 5 bases, there was a span of 9 bases.

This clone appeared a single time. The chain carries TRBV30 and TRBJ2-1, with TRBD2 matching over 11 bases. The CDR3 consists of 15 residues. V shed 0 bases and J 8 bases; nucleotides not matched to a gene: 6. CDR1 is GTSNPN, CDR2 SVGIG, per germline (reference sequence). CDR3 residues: CAWSVASGRWDEQFF. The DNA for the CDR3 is TGTGCCTGGAGTGTCGCTAGCGGGAGGTGGGATGAGCAGTTCTTC. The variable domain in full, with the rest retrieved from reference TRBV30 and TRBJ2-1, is SQTIHQWPATLVQPVGSPLSLECTVEGTSNPNLYWYRQAAGRGLQLLFYSVGIGQISSEVPQNLSASRPQDRQFILSSKKLLLSDSGFYLCAWSVASGRWDEQFFGPGTRLTVL.

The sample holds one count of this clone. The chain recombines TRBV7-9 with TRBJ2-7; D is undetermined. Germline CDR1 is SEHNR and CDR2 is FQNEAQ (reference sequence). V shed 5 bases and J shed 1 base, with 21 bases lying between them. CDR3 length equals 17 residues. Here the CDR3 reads CASSSQLIAARSYEQYF. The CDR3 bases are TGTGCCAGCAGCAGCCAATTGATCGCCGCAAGATCCTACGAGCAGTACTTC.

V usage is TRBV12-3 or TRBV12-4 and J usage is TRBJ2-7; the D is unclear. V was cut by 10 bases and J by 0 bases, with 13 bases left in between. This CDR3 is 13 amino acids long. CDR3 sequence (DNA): TGTGCCACCAAGCGCGATAGCTCCTACGAGCAGTACTTC. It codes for CATKRDSSYEQYF.

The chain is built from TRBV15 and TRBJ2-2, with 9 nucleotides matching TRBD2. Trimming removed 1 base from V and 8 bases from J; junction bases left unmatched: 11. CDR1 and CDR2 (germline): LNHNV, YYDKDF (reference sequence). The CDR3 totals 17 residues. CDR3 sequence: CATSRGNIAGVVGELFF. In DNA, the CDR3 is TGTGCCACCAGCAGAGGCAATATAGCGGGAGTGGTTGGGGAGCTGTTTTTT. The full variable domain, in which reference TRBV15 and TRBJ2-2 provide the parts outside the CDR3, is DAMVIQNPRYQVTQFGKPVTLSCSQTLNHNVMYWYQQKSSQAPKLLFHYYDKDFNNEADTPDNFQSRRPNTSFCFLDIRSPGLGDTAMYLCATSRGNIAGVVGELFFGEGSRLTVL.

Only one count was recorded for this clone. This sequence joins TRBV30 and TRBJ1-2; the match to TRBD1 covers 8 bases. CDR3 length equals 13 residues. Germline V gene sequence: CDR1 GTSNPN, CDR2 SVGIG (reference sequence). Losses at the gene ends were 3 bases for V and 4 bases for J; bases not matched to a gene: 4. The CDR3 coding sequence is TGTGCCTGGAGGTCAGGGGGCATCTATGGCTACACCTTC. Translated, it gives CAWRSGGIYGYTF.

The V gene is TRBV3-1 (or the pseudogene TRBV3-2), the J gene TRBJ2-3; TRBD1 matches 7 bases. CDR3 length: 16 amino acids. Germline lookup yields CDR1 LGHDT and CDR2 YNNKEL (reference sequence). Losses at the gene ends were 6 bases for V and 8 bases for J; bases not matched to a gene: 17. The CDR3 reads CASSPLRDRVNSTQYF. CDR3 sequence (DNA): TGTGCCAGCAGTCCCCTCCGAGACAGGGTCAATAGTACGCAGTATTTT.

The CDR3: CASLWAGRVTGANVLTF. In DNA form, the CDR3 reads TGTGCCAGTCTCTGGGCAGGGCGCGTTACAGGGGCCAACGTCCTGACTTTC. The chain recombines TRBV7-8 with TRBJ2-6; TRBD1 might be the D (5 bases). The length of the CDR3 is 17 residues. Germline CDR1 reads SGHVS; CDR2 reads FQNEAQ. V was trimmed by 9 bases and J by 4 bases, leaving 22 bases between them.

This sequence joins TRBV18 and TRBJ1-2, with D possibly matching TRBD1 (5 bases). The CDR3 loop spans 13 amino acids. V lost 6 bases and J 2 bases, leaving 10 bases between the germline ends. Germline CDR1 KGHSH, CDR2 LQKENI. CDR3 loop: CASSPEGNYGYTF. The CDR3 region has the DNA TGTGCCAGCTCCCCGGAGGGGAACTATGGCTACACCTTC. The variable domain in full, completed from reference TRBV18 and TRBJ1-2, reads NAGVMQNPRHLVRRRGQEARLRCSPMKGHSHVYWYRQLPEEGLKFMVYLQKENIIDESGMPKERFSAEFPKEGPSILRIQQVVRGDSAAYFCASSPEGNYGYTFGSGTRLTVV.

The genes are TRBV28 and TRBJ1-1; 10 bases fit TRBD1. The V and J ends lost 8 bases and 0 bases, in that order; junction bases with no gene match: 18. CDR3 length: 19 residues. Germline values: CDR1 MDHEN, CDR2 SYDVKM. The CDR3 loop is CASLPSIDRGRSMNTEAFF. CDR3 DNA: TGTGCCAGCCTCCCGTCTATTGACAGGGGGCGATCTATGAACACTGAAGCTTTCTTT.

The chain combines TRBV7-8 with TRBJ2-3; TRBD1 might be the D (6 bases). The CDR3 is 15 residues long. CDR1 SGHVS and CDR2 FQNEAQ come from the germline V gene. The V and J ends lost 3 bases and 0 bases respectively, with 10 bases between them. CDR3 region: CASSLLRGSTDTQYF. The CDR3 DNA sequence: TGTGCCAGCAGCTTGCTCAGGGGTAGCACAGATACGCAGTATTTT.

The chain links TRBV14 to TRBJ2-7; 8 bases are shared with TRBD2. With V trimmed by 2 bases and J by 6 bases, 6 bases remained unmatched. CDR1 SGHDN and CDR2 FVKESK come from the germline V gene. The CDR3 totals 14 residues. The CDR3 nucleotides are TGTGCCAGCAGCCAAATAGCGGGAAGGGCCGAGCAGTACTTC. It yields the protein CASSQIAGRAEQYF.

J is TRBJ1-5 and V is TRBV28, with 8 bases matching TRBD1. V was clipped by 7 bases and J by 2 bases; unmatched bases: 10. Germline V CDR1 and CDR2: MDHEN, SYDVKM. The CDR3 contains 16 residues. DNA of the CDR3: TGTGCCAGCAAAAACCAGGGGACAGGACGCAATCAGCCCCAGCATTTT. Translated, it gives CASKNQGTGRNQPQHF.

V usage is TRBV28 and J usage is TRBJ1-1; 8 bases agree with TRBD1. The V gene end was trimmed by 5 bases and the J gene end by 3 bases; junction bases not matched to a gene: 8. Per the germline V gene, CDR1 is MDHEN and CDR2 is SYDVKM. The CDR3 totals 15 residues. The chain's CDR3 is CASSPQGQVDTEAFF. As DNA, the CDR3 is TGTGCCAGCAGTCCCCAGGGACAGGTTGACACTGAAGCTTTCTTT.

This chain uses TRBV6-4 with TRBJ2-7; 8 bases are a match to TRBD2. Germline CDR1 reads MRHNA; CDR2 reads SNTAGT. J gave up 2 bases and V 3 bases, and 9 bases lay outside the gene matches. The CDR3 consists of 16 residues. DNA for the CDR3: TGTGCCAGCAGTGAAGAAGCGGGAGTGACACCCTACGAGCAGTACTTC. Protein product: CASSEEAGVTPYEQYF.